The rows below give T cell receptor beta chains drawn from one sample of a study of CD8 T cells in Susac syndrome. TCRdb reanalysed the immunoSEQ multiplex PCR reads using MiXCR and keeps one entry per CDR3 protein. There are about 150,000 distinct CDR3 sequences in the sample; about 95% occur only once, and over 0.095% lies in the top ten. Sequencing used CD4+ T cells from PBMCs. These receptors originate from a human donor with multiple sclerosis. CDR3s include the opening cysteine and the closing phenylalanine or tryptophan. The D gene is left open where the match is weak. Clone size is stated in some rows and not others, as once, few, many or a class when expanded.

V gene	clone size	D gene	J gene	CDR3 DNA	CDR3 protein
TRBV15	NA	NA	TRBJ2-1	TGTGCCACCAGCAAATCGTCACCTGTAGCGGAGAGCTCCTACAATGAGCAGTTCTTC	CATSKSSPVAESSYNEQFF
TRBV15	NA	NA	TRBJ2-3	TGTGCCACCAGCAGAGTTATAGGGTTCAGCTTCACAGATACGCAGTATTTT	CATSRVIGFSFTDTQYF
TRBV9	NA	NA	TRBJ2-6	TGTGCCAGCAGCGTAGCGGCTGGGGCCAACGTCCTGACTTTC	CASSVAAGANVLTF
TRBV7-9	once	NA	TRBJ2-7	TGTGCCAGCAGCCCAGCGGGCGGACTCTCCTACGAGCAGTACTTC	CASSPAGGLSYEQYF
TRBV3-1	NA	NA	TRBJ2-2	TGTGCCAGCAGCCAAGCTTCCGGGGGCATGGGGACCGGGGAGCTGTTTTTT	CASSQASGGMGTGELFF
TRBV7-2	NA	NA	TRBJ2-3	TGTGCCAGCAGCCAAGGGAGGGGGCCGGTACATACGCAGTATTTT	CASSQGRGPVHTQYF
TRBV30	NA	NA	TRBJ1-1	TGTGCCTGGAGTCAAACAGAGAACACTGAAGCTTTCTTT	CAWSQTENTEAFF
TRBV24-1	NA	TRBD2	TRBJ2-4	TGTGCCACCAGTGATCGGCGGGAGCCAAACATTCAGTACTTC	CATSDRREPNIQYF
TRBV4-1	NA	NA	TRBJ2-1	TGCGCCAGCAGCCAAGAGCCCTGGAGCCTGGGATCCTACAATGAGCAGTTCTTC	CASSQEPWSLGSYNEQFF
TRBV20-1	NA	TRBD2	TRBJ2-1	TGCAGTGCTAGAATCCTAGCGGGAGTGATGAGCTCCTACAATGAGCAGTTCTTC	CSARILAGVMSSYNEQFF
TRBV30	NA	TRBD2	TRBJ2-1	TGTGCCTGGAGTGCCCTGACTAGCGGGGGCTACAATGAGCAGTTCTTC	CAWSALTSGGYNEQFF
TRBV18	NA	NA	TRBJ2-1	TGTGCCAGCTCACCAGGGACCTCCCGGGGCCGGTACGGTTACAATGAGCAGTTCTTC	CASSPGTSRGRYGYNEQFF
TRBV14	NA	TRBD2	TRBJ2-1	TGTGCCAGCAGCCAAGAAATGCGACTAGCGGTCAATGAGCAGTTCTTC	CASSQEMRLAVNEQFF
TRBV29-1	NA	NA	TRBJ2-6	TGCAGCGTTGGCGGGGTTGGACTCTCTGGGGCCAACGTCCTGACTTTC	CSVGGVGLSGANVLTF
TRBV5-1	NA	NA	TRBJ2-4	TGCGCCAGCAGCTTTGACAGAAACATTCAGTACTTC	CASSFDRNIQYF
TRBV4-1	NA	NA	TRBJ2-3	TGCGCCAGCAGCCAAGATTTCATTCAGGGGGGTCTTGGCGCAGATACGCAGTATTTT	CASSQDFIQGGLGADTQYF
TRBV6-2/TRBV6-3	NA	TRBD2	TRBJ2-1	TGTGCCAGCAGAATGATTAGCGGGAGAGGTTACAATGAGCAGTTCTTC	CASRMISGRGYNEQFF
TRBV28	NA	NA	TRBJ2-3	TGTGCCAGCCTCTCTGTGGCGGGGAGCACAGATACGCAGTATTTT	CASLSVAGSTDTQYF
TRBV7-8	NA	NA	TRBJ2-1	TGTGCCAGCAGCGTCACCGGGGCGAAGGGCAATGAGCAGTTCTTC	CASSVTGAKGNEQFF
TRBV2	NA	NA	TRBJ2-1	TGTGCCAGCAGTCCAAGAGGGGTTAGCTCCTACAATGAGCAGTTCTTC	CASSPRGVSSYNEQFF
TRBV20-1	NA	NA	TRBJ2-3	TGCAGTGCCCCCGGGGTCCGAGGGAGGATCGCAGATACGCAGTATTTT	CSAPGVRGRIADTQYF
TRBV28	NA	TRBD2	TRBJ2-2	TGTGCCAGCAGTTTCCCTAGCGGGGTTAGGGAGCTGTTTTTT	CASSFPSGVRELFF
TRBV20-1	NA	NA	TRBJ2-4	TGCAGTGCTAGCACAGGGCCGGGGATCAAAAACATTCAGTACTTC	CSASTGPGIKNIQYF
TRBV27	once	NA	TRBJ1-1	TGTGCCAGCAGTTACGGCACTTTAAACACTGAAGCTTTCTTT	CASSYGTLNTEAFF
TRBV20-1	once	TRBD1	TRBJ1-4	TGCAGTGCTGTAGGGACAGGGGGAGGAGAAAAACTGTTTTTT	CSAVGTGGGEKLFF
TRBV29-1	NA	TRBD1	TRBJ2-7	TGCAGCGTTGAGGGGACAGCGTCCTACGAGCAGTACTTC	CSVEGTASYEQYF
TRBV12-3/TRBV12-4	NA	TRBD1	TRBJ1-2	TGTGCCAGCAGTCTTAAACAGGGGCAGGCGGGCTACACCTTC	CASSLKQGQAGYTF
TRBV24-1	NA	TRBD1	TRBJ2-3	TGTGCCACCAGTGGGCAACAGGGGGCCCTTAGCACAGATACGCAGTATTTT	CATSGQQGALSTDTQYF